This is a list of T cell receptor beta chains from one sample in a study of blood T cell repertoires in COVID-19. Generated by immunoSEQ multiplex PCR, the TCRdb table keeps only in-frame clones and is missing some. The data contain over 200,000 clones, 86% of them seen just once; the ten biggest clones take up around 2%. Sequenced sample: peripheral blood. These receptors all stem from a man under 40 who had recovered from COVID-19. Both conserved end residues are part of each CDR3. Fields, in order: CDR3 length, V gene, D gene, J gene, clone size, CDR3 DNA, CDR3 protein. D genes are given only for firm matches. Clone sizes are given selectively: once, few, many, or a class where the clone is expanded.

10	TRBV29-1	.	TRBJ2-3	.	TGCAGCGTTTGGAGGGATACGCAGTATTTT	CSVWRDTQYF
17	TRBV5-1	TRBD1	TRBJ2-3	.	TGCGCCAGCAGCTTGCACCGGGACAGGGGGAACACAGATACGCAGTATTTT	CASSLHRDRGNTDTQYF
13	TRBV21-1	.	TRBJ2-5	.	TGTGCCAGCGGCGGGCGGCGGGGTATAACCCAGTACTTC	CASGGRRGITQYF
15	TRBV18	TRBD2	TRBJ2-7	once	TGTGCCAGCTCACCACCGGGACTAGGGGCCGGCGAGCAGTACTTC	CASSPPGLGAGEQYF
14	TRBV10-1	.	TRBJ1-6	.	TGCGCCAGCAGTGAATTCACCAGTAATTCACCCCTCCACTTT	CASSEFTSNSPLHF
12	TRBV29-1	TRBD1	TRBJ1-2	.	TGCAGCGTTGAGACAGGGCGCGGTGGCTACACCTTC	CSVETGRGGYTF
16	TRBV7-9	.	TRBJ2-2	few	TGTGCCAGCAGCCGTTCAAAGGCAGGGAAAACCGGGGAGCTGTTTTTT	CASSRSKAGKTGELFF
17	TRBV27	.	TRBJ2-1	.	TGTGCCAGCAGTTCTCTATGGGCGGGAAGCTCCTACAATGAGCAGTTCTTC	CASSSLWAGSSYNEQFF
13	TRBV6-5	TRBD1	TRBJ1-1	.	TGTGCCAGCAGTTACGAAGGGACAGGCGAAGCTTTCTTT	CASSYEGTGEAFF
14	TRBV6-5	.	TRBJ1-2	few	TGTGCCAGCAGCACGGCAGGGGACCCTTATGGCTACACCTTC	CASSTAGDPYGYTF
17	TRBV28	TRBD1	TRBJ1-1	.	TGTGCCAGCAGTTTTCTCGGGACAGGTTCCCCGAGCACTGAAGCTTTCTTT	CASSFLGTGSPSTEAFF
13	TRBV4-3	.	TRBJ1-5	few	TGCGCCAGCAGCCAGGACAGCGGAAGGCCCCAGCATTTT	CASSQDSGRPQHF
15	TRBV10-2	TRBD2	TRBJ2-1	.	TGCGCCAGCAGTGAGACTAGCGGGGGGTACAATGAGCAGTTCTTC	CASSETSGGYNEQFF
16	TRBV3-1/TRBV3-2	TRBD2	TRBJ2-2	.	TGTGCCAGCAGCTTCTACGGCGGGGGGTACACCGGGGAGCTGTTTTTT	CASSFYGGGYTGELFF
14	TRBV18	.	TRBJ2-7	once	TGTGCCAGCTCAGAGGGTGCCAGCTCCTACGAGCAGTACTTC	CASSEGASSYEQYF
13	TRBV2	.	TRBJ1-1	.	TGTGCCAGCAGTGGGACAGCGGGAAGTGGCGCTTTCTTT	CASSGTAGSGAFF
13	TRBV5-6	.	TRBJ1-5	few	TGTGCCAGCAGCTGGGCCCAGGGTCAGCCCCAGCATTTT	CASSWAQGQPQHF
12	TRBV11-1	.	TRBJ2-5	.	TGTGCCAGCAGCTCGAATAGAGAGACCCAGTACTTC	CASSSNRETQYF
13	TRBV12-3/TRBV12-4	.	TRBJ1-5	.	TGTGCCAGCTCGAACCAGGGGTACCAGCCCCAGCATTTT	CASSNQGYQPQHF
16	TRBV30	TRBD2	TRBJ2-3	.	TGTGCCTGGAGTGTGGGGCGGGGGAGAAGCACAGATACGCAGTATTTT	CAWSVGRGRSTDTQYF
13	TRBV3-1/TRBV3-2	.	TRBJ1-2	.	TGTGCCAGCAGCCAAGATTTACAGTATGGCTACACCTTC	CASSQDLQYGYTF
13	TRBV5-5	.	TRBJ2-7	.	TGTGCCAGCAGCTTGGGAGGGCCGGACGAGCAGTACTTC	CASSLGGPDEQYF
14	TRBV11-3	.	TRBJ1-6	.	TGTGCCAGCAGCTTAGGAGGTTATAATTCACCCCTCCACTTT	CASSLGGYNSPLHF
14	TRBV11-3	TRBD1	TRBJ2-7	.	TGTGCCAGCAGCCCGTGGGACAGGCCCTACGAGCAGTACTTC	CASSPWDRPYEQYF
13	TRBV23-1	.	TRBJ2-7	.	TGCGCCAACCCAGGGGACCGACGCTACGAGCAGTACTTC	CANPGDRRYEQYF
14	TRBV5-4	.	TRBJ2-7	.	TGTGCCAGCAGCTTAGGGAGCCCGGTCGGCGAGCAGTACTTC	CASSLGSPVGEQYF
13	TRBV6-5	.	TRBJ2-7	.	TGTGCCACCTTCCCGGGAACCTCCTACGAGCAGTACTTC	CATFPGTSYEQYF
12	TRBV5-5	.	TRBJ1-2	.	TGTGCCAGCAGCTTCGGGGTGGGTGGCTACACCTTC	CASSFGVGGYTF
14	TRBV4-3	.	TRBJ2-7	.	TGCGCCAGCAGCCGGGAGACAGGCTCCTACGAGCAGTACTTC	CASSRETGSYEQYF
12	TRBV21-1	.	TRBJ1-6	.	TGTGCCGTCCATAGGGGCCCAGGGCCCCTCCACTTT	CAVHRGPGPLHF
13	TRBV7-2	TRBD1	TRBJ1-1	.	TGTGCCAGCAGCCCTCGACAGGGAAGTGAAGCTTTCTTT	CASSPRQGSEAFF
14	TRBV19	.	TRBJ1-3	.	TGTGCCAGTAACGAGCTTGCGGGGCCCAGCACCATATATTTT	CASNELAGPSTIYF
16	TRBV11-3	.	TRBJ1-1	.	TGTGCCAGCAGCCAGCAGGGCAGGGGACAGAACACTGAAGCTTTCTTT	CASSQQGRGQNTEAFF
14	TRBV6-2/TRBV6-3	.	TRBJ1-1	.	TGTGCCAGCAGTTACGCACAGGGGAACACTGAAGCTTTCTTT	CASSYAQGNTEAFF
14	TRBV14	.	TRBJ1-2	.	TGTGCCAGCAGCCAAGATCTCGCAGGGTCCGGCTACACCTTC	CASSQDLAGSGYTF
16	TRBV4-1	.	TRBJ2-7	.	TGCGCCAGCAGCCAAGATCCCACAGCCCGCTCCTACGAGCAGTACTTC	CASSQDPTARSYEQYF
16	TRBV5-1	TRBD1	TRBJ1-4	.	TGCGCCAGCCACTGGCAGGGGGGAAGATCTAATGAAAAACTGTTTTTT	CASHWQGGRSNEKLFF
12	TRBV12-3/TRBV12-4	.	TRBJ2-2	.	TGTGCCGGATCAACAGGCTCGGGGGAGCTGTTTTTT	CAGSTGSGELFF
15	TRBV10-3	TRBD1	TRBJ1-2	.	TGTGCCATCAGTGTTCCTCAGGGGGCTGACTATGGCTACACCTTC	CAISVPQGADYGYTF
15	TRBV6-5	.	TRBJ1-2	.	TGTGCCAGCAGTTACTCGCAGGCTTTAGTATATGGCTACACCTTC	CASSYSQALVYGYTF
14	TRBV19	.	TRBJ2-7	.	TGTGCCAGTAGGCAGGCGGGACAGCCCTACGAGCAGTACTTC	CASRQAGQPYEQYF
15	TRBV10-3	.	TRBJ1-4	few	TGTGCCATCAGTAGTGCGGTCGCAACTAATGAAAAACTGTTTTTT	CAISSAVATNEKLFF
14	TRBV27	TRBD1	TRBJ1-5	once	TGTGCCACCGGGGATCAGGGGGGCAATCAGCCCCAGCATTTT	CATGDQGGNQPQHF
16	TRBV5-1	.	TRBJ2-6	.	TGCGCCAGCAGCTTCCTGCTTAGCTCTGGGGCCAACGTCCTGACTTTC	CASSFLLSSGANVLTF
13	TRBV14	TRBD1	TRBJ1-4	once	TGTGCCAGCAGCCAATACAGGGGAGAAAAACTGTTTTTT	CASSQYRGEKLFF
14	TRBV30	.	TRBJ2-3	.	TGTGCCTGGAGGGAGTTAAGGTTTCCAGATACGCAGTATTTT	CAWRELRFPDTQYF
13	TRBV6-5	.	TRBJ2-7	.	TGTGCCAGCAGTCCGCAGGGGATCGACGAGCAGTACTTC	CASSPQGIDEQYF
13	TRBV12-3/TRBV12-4	.	TRBJ1-1	.	TGTGCCAGCAGTCTTGGACATATAGATGAAGCTTTCTTT	CASSLGHIDEAFF
16	TRBV3-1/TRBV3-2	TRBD2	TRBJ2-3	once	TGTGCCAGCAGTCCTCGGACTAGCGGGGGAACGGATACGCAGTATTTT	CASSPRTSGGTDTQYF
13	TRBV4-2	.	TRBJ2-5	.	TGTGCCAGCAGCCAAGAAGCGCCGGAGACCCAGTACTTC	CASSQEAPETQYF
13	TRBV7-9	.	TRBJ2-1	.	TGTGCCAGCAGCTTGGATCCGGGGGATGAGCAGTTCTTC	CASSLDPGDEQFF
15	TRBV13	.	TRBJ2-7	.	TGTGCCAGCAGTTACAGGACGGGCGGCTCCTACGAGCAGTACTTC	CASSYRTGGSYEQYF
14	TRBV27	.	TRBJ1-2	.	TGTGCCAGCAGTTTAGCCCCGGGGAGCTATGGCTACACCTTC	CASSLAPGSYGYTF
17	TRBV10-3	TRBD2	TRBJ2-1	.	TGTGCCATCAGTGAGAATAGCGGGGGGTGGTCCTACAATGAGCAGTTCTTC	CAISENSGGWSYNEQFF
15	TRBV6-2/TRBV6-3	.	TRBJ2-3	.	TGTGCCAGCAGCCACGCCGGGACTAGCACAGATACGCAGTATTTT	CASSHAGTSTDTQYF
17	TRBV5-1	.	TRBJ2-7	few	TGCGCCAGCAGCTTATTCGTCAGGTATTTCGGGGGTGACGAGCAGTACTTC	CASSLFVRYFGGDEQYF
13	TRBV5-4	.	TRBJ2-5	.	TGTGCCAGCAGTCTTGACTGGCAAGAGACCCAGTACTTC	CASSLDWQETQYF
17	TRBV5-1	TRBD1	TRBJ1-4	.	TGCGCCAGCAGCATTAGACAGGGGGGAGAGGATAATGAAAAACTGTTTTTT	CASSIRQGGEDNEKLFF
14	TRBV10-3	.	TRBJ1-2	once	TGTGCCATCAGTGGACTTACTGAGACAGATGGCTACACCTTC	CAISGLTETDGYTF